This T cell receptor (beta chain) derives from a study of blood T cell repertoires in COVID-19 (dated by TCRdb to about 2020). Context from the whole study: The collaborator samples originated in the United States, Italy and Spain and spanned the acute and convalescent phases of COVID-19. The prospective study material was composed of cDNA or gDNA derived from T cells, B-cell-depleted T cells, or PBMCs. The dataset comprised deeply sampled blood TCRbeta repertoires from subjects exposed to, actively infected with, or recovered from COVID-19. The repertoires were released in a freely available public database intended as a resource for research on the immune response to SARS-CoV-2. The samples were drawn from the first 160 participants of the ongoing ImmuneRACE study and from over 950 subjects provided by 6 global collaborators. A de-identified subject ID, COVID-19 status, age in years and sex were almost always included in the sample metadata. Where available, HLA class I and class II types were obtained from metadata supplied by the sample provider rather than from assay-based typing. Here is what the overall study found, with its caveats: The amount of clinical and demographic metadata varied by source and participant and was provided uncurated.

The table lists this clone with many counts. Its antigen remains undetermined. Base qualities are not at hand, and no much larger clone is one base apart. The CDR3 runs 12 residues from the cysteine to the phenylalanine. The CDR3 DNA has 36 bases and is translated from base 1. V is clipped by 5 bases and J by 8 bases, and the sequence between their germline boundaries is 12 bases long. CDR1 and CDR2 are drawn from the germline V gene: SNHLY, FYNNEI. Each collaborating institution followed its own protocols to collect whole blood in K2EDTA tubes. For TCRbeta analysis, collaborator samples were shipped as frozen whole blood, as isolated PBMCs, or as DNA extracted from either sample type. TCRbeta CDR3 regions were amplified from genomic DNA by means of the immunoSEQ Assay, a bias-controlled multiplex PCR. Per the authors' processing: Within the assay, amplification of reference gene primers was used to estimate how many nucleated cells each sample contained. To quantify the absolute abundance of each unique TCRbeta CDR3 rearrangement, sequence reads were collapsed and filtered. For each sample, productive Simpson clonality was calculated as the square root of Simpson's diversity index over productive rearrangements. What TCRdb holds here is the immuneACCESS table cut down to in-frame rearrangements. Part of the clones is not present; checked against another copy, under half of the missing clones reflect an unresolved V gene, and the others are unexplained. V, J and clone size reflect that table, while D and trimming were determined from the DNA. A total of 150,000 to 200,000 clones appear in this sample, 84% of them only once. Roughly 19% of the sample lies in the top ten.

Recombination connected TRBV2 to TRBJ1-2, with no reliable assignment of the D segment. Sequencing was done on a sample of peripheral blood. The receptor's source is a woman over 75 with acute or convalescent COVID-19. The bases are TGTGCCAGCAGTCCCGGACTGAGCGGCTACACCTTC. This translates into CASSPGLSGYTF.